The clone carrying this T cell receptor (beta chain) came up many times. One entry per CDR3 protein, called by TCRdb with MiXCR from the RT-PCR reads. The sample holds fewer than 60,000 distinct CDR3 sequences, about 14% seen once. The sample originates from a study of patients and donors after allogeneic stem cell transplantation. The CDR3 is 17 residues long. Between the trimmed V and J ends, which lost 1 base and 0 bases, there was a span of 13 bases. The specimen was blood, either unsorted or a sorted T cell fraction (not recorded which). The receptor comes from a human donor who was either an allogeneic HSCT recipient or a stem cell or donor lymphocyte infusion donor (not recorded which). It is not recorded whose cells these are; they may come from a transplant donor. This sequence joins TRBV12-3 or TRBV12-4 and TRBJ1-3; weak D call: TRBD1 (6 bases). CDR3 amino acids: CASSLGQGSVSGNTIYF. The CDR3 nucleotides read TGTGCCAGCAGTTTAGGTCAGGGGTCTGTCTCTGGAAACACCATATATTTT.